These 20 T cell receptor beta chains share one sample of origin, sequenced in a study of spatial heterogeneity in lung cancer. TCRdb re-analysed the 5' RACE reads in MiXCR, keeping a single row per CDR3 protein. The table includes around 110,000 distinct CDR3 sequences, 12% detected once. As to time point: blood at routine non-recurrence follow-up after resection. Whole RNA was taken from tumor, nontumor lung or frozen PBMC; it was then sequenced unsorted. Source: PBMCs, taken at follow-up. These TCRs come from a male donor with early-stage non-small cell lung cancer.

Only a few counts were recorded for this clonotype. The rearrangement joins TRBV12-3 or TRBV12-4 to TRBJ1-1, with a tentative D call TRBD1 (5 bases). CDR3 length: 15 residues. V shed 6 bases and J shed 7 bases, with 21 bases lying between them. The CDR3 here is CASRERAGHSVEAFF. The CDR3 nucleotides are TGTGCCAGCAGAGAGCGGGCCGGACATTCTGTTGAAGCTTTCTTT.

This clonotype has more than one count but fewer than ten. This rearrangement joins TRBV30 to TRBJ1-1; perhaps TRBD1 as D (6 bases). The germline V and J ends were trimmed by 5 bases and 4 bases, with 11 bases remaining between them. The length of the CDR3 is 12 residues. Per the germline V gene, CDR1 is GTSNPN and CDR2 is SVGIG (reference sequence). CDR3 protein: CAWEQGGTEAFF. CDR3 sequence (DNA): TGTGCCTGGGAACAGGGAGGCACTGAAGCTTTCTTT.

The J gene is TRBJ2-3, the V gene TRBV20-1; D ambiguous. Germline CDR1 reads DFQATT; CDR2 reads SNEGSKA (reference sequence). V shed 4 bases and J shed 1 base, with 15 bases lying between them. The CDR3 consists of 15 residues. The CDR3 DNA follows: TGCAGTGCTACCCAACTGCCCGCCCGCACAGATACGCAGTATTTT. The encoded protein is CSATQLPARTDTQYF.

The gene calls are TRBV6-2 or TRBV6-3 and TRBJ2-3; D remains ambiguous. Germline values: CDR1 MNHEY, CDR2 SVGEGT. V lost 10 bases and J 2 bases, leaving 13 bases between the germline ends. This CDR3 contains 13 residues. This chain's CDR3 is CATLLDHTDTQYF. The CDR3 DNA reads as TGTGCCACCCTTCTTGACCACACAGATACGCAGTATTTT.

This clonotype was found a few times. The CDR3 here is CASSRQRGQGSDGYTF. In nucleotides, the CDR3 is TGTGCCAGCAGCCGACAAAGGGGACAGGGATCCGATGGCTACACCTTC. V gene TRBV7-2 combines with J gene TRBJ1-2; 9 positions agree with TRBD1. This CDR3 has 16 residues. J gave up 6 bases and V 5 bases, and 13 bases lay outside the gene matches. Germline CDR1 reads SGHTA; CDR2 reads FQGNSA.

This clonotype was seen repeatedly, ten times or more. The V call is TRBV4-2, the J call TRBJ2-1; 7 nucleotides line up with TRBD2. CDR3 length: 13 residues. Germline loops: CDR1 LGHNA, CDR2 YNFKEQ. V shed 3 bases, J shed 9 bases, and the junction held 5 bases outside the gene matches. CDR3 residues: CASSQGGTGEQFF. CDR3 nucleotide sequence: TGTGCCAGCAGCCAGGGGGGGACGGGTGAGCAGTTCTTC.

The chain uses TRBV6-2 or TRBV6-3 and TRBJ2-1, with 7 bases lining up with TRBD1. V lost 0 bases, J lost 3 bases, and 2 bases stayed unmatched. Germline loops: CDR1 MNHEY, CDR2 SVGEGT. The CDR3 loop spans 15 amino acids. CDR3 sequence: CASSYSTGSYNEQFF. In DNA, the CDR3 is TGTGCCAGCAGTTACTCGACAGGGAGCTACAATGAGCAGTTCTTC.

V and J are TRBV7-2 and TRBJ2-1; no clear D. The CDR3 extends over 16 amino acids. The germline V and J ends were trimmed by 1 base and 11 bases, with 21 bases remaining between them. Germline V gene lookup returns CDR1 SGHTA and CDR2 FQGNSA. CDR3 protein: CASSLVYSHGLNQQFF. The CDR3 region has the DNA TGTGCCAGCAGCTTAGTTTACAGCCACGGGCTTAATCAGCAGTTCTTC.

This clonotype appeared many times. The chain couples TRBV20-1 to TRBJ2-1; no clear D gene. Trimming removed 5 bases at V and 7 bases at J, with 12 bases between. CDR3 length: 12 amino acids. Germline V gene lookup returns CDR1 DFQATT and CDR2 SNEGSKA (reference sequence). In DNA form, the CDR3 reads TGCAGTGCTCCCCAAACAGAGAATGAGCAGTTCTTC. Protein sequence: CSAPQTENEQFF.

The CDR3, as DNA: TGTGCCAGCAGCCCCCAGGTTAGGGGGGAGACCCAGTACTTC. This codes for CASSPQVRGETQYF. The rearrangement links TRBV9 to TRBJ2-5, with D maybe TRBD1 (6 bases). This CDR3 contains 14 residues. V was shortened by 4 bases and J by 5 bases, with 15 bases between the two germline ends. Germline V gene data show CDR1 as SGDLS and CDR2 as YYNGEE. Filled out from reference TRBV9 and TRBJ2-5, the complete variable domain reads DSGVTQTPKHLITATGQRVTLRCSPRSGDLSVYWYQQSLDQGLQFLIQYYNGEERAKGNILERFSAQQFPDLHSELNLSSLELGDSALYFCASSPQVRGETQYFGPGTRLLVL.

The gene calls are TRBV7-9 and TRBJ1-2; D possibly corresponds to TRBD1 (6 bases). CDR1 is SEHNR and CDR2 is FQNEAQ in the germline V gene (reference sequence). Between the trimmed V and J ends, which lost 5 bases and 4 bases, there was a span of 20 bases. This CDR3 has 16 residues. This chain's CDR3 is CASSRTTGTPGYGYTF. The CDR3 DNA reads TGTGCCAGCAGCCGGACTACCGGGACACCAGGCTATGGCTACACCTTC.

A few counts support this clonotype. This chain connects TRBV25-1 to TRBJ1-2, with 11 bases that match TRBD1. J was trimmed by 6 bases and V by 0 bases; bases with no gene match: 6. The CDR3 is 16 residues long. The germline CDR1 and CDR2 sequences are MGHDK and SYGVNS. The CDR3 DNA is TGTGCCAGCAGTGAATATATTAGGACAGGGGGCGATGGCTACACCTTC. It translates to CASSEYIRTGGDGYTF.

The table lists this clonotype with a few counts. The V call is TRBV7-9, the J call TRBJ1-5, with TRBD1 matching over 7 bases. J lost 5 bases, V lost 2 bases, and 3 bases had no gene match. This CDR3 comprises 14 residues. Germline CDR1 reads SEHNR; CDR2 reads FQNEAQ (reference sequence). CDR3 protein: CASSLLGTDQPQHF. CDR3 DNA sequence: TGTGCCAGCAGCTTATTAGGGACAGATCAGCCCCAGCATTTT. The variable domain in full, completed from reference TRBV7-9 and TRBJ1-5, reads DTGVSQNPRHKITKRGQNVTFRCDPISEHNRLYWYRQTLGQGPEFLTYFQNEAQLEKSRLLSDRFSAERPKGSFSTLEIQRTEQGDSAMYLCASSLLGTDQPQHFGDGTRLSIL.

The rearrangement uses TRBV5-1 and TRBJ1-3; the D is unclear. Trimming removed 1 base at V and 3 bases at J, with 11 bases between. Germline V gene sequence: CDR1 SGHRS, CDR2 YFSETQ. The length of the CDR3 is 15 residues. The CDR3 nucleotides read TGCGCCAGCAGCTTGCGGAGCACCCTTGGAAACACCATATATTTT. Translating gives CASSLRSTLGNTIYF.

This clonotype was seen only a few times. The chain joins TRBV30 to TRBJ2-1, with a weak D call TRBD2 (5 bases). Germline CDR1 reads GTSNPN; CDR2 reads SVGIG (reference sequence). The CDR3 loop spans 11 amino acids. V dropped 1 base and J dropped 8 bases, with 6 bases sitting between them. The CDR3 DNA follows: TGTGCCTGGAGTGGGCGGGATGAGCAGTTCTTC. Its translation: CAWSGRDEQFF.

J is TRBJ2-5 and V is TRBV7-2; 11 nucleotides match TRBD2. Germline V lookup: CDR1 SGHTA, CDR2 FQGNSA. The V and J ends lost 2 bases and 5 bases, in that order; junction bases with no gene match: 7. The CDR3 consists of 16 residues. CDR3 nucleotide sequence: TGTGCCAGCAGCTTAAATCTAGCGGGGGGCCTGGAGACCCAGTACTTC. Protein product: CASSLNLAGGLETQYF.

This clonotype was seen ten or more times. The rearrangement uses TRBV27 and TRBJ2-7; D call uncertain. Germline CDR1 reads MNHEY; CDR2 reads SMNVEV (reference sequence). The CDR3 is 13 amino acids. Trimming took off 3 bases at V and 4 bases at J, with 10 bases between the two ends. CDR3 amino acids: CASSFGPSYEQYF. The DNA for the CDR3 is TGTGCCAGCAGTTTCGGTCCGTCTTACGAGCAGTACTTC.

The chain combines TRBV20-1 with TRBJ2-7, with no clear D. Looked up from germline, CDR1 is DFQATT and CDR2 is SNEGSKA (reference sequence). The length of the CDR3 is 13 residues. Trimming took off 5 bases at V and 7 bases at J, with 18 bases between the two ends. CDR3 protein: CSAAQTASGEQYF. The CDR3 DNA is TGCAGTGCTGCCCAGACGGCTTCTGGAGAGCAGTACTTC.

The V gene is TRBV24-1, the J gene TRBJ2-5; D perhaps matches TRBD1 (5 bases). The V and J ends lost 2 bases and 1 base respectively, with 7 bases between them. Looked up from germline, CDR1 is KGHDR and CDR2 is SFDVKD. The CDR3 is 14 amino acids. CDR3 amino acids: CATSDSDTQETQYF. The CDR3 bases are TGTGCCACCAGTGATTCGGACACCCAAGAGACCCAGTACTTC.

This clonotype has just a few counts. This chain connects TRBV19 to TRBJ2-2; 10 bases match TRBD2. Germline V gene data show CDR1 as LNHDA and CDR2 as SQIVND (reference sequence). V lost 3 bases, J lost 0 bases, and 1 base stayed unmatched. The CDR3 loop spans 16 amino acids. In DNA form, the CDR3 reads TGTGCCAGTAGTATTCTAGCGGGGGCGAACACCGGGGAGCTGTTTTTT. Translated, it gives CASSILAGANTGELFF.